The clone carrying this TCR beta chain appeared a few times. These data originate in a study of cytomegalovirus exposure and HLA in healthy donors. Study overall: Earlier findings included approximately 120 million unique TCR beta sequences obtained from 150 million to 200 million T cells.

J was trimmed by 5 bases and V by 1 base; bases with no gene match: 5. This CDR3 has 14 residues. Germline CDR1 and CDR2: SEHNR and FQNEAQ (reference sequence). PCR involved 60 Vbeta and 13 Jbeta primers. Generated by immunoSEQ multiplex PCR, the TCRdb table keeps only in-frame clones and is missing some. The table shows 150,000 to 200,000 clones, with about four fifths occurring only once. The chain carries TRBV7-9 and TRBJ2-7, with 7 nucleotides matching TRBD1. The origin of this receptor is a woman in her 30s in good health and CMV-seropositive. Material for sequencing was PBMCs. The CDR3 region has the DNA TGTGCCAGCAGCTTAGGACAGGGATATAACGAGCAGTACTTC. Translated, it gives CASSLGQGYNEQYF.